A single sample gave rise to the 21 T cell receptor beta chains below, sequenced in a study of T cell responses to AZD1222 COVID-19 vaccine. The method was immunoSEQ multiplex PCR; TCRdb's version includes in-frame clones alone and lacks a portion of them. The sample contains about 150,000 clones, around 90% of which appear only once. The sequences come from peripheral blood, collected on day 0 of AZD1222 vaccination. Receptors originate from an adult in good health.

The V gene is TRBV6-1, the J gene TRBJ1-3, with D hard to call. The CDR3 covers 14 residues. Trimming removed 3 bases from V and 0 bases from J, with 6 bases in between. Germline V gives CDR1 MNHNS, CDR2 SASEGT. CDR3 sequence (DNA): TGTGCCAGCAGTGACGGTCGCTCTGGAAACACCATATATTTT. It specifies CASSDGRSGNTIYF.

The chain recombines TRBV5-1 with TRBJ1-6, with 8 bases identical to TRBD1. The V segment lost 6 bases and the J segment 7 bases; nucleotides outside the gene matches: 6. CDR3 length equals 14 residues. Germline lookup yields CDR1 SGHRS and CDR2 YFSETQ. CDR3: CASKRDRRNSPLHF. CDR3 DNA sequence: TGCGCCAGCAAAAGGGACAGGAGAAATTCACCCCTCCACTTT.

This clone was counted only a few times. The V and J genes are TRBV7-9 and TRBJ2-7; D is perhaps TRBD2 (6 bases). The V gene lost 7 bases and the J gene lost 6 bases, with 19 bases spanning the gap. CDR1 and CDR2 from the germline V gene are SEHNR and FQNEAQ (reference sequence). CDR3 length: 14 residues. CDR3 sequence: CASTPSGWGGEQYF. CDR3 in DNA: TGTGCCAGCACCCCTTCAGGGTGGGGAGGCGAGCAGTACTTC.

J is TRBJ1-2 and V is TRBV2, with 10 nucleotides matching TRBD1. Germline V gives CDR1 SNHLY, CDR2 FYNNEI. The CDR3 loop spans 17 amino acids. The junction had 8 bases not matched to a gene; V was cut back by 0 bases and J by 4 bases. CDR3 sequence (DNA): TGTGCCAGCAGTGAAGCAGGAGGACAGGGGGGTCCCTATGGCTACACCTTC. This codes for CASSEAGGQGGPYGYTF.

The chain carries TRBV5-1 and TRBJ1-2; possible D gene TRBD1, 6 bases. V was trimmed by 0 bases and J by 7 bases, leaving 10 bases between them. The CDR3 runs 13 residues. CDR1 SGHRS and CDR2 YFSETQ come from the germline V gene. CDR3 DNA sequence: TGCGCCAGCAGCTTGGAGGGGGATCGTGGCTACACCTTC. Translation gives CASSLEGDRGYTF.

Concerning this clone itself: At one end the junction does not follow the germline gene, possibly because of a read error. V and J are TRBV10-2 and TRBJ2-5, with D hard to call. This CDR3 is built from 13 residues. Germline V gene sequence: CDR1 WSHSY, CDR2 SAAADI. Written as DNA, the CDR3 is TGCGCCGGCAGTCTGGCCTTCGGGGAGACCCAGTACTTC. Protein: CAGSLAFGETQYF.

The rearrangement uses TRBV5-1 and TRBJ1-1; D possibly corresponds to TRBD1 (6 bases). The CDR3 is 15 amino acids. Germline CDR1 and CDR2: SGHRS and YFSETQ. Trimming took off 5 bases at V and 2 bases at J, with 16 bases between the two ends. The CDR3 spells CASRATGPSNTEAFF. For the CDR3, the DNA is TGCGCCAGCAGAGCGACAGGACCTTCAAACACTGAAGCTTTCTTT.

V is TRBV19 and J is TRBJ1-4, with D uncertain. Germline-derived CDR1 and CDR2 are LNHDA and SQIVND (reference sequence). CDR3 length equals 15 residues. Trimming removed 5 bases at V and 0 bases at J, with 10 bases between. The CDR3 coding sequence is TGTGCCAGTAGTCACGTATTTGCAACTAATGAAAAACTGTTTTTT. Translation: CASSHVFATNEKLFF.

In DNA form, the CDR3 reads TGTGCCAGCAGCGGACTAGCGGACACAGATACGCAGTATTTT. Encoded protein: CASSGLADTDTQYF. The rearrangement uses TRBV27 and TRBJ2-3; 10 bases are a match to TRBD2. Trimming at V came to 6 bases and at J to 2 bases, leaving 2 bases not matched to a gene. This CDR3 contains 14 residues. Germline V CDR1 and CDR2: MNHEY, SMNVEV (reference sequence).

The J gene is TRBJ1-2, the V gene TRBV15; maybe TRBD1 (6 bases). V was pared by 1 base and J by 8 bases, with 14 bases between. Germline-derived CDR1 and CDR2 are LNHNV and YYDKDF (reference sequence). This CDR3 has 14 amino acids. CDR3 bases: TGTGCCACCAGCAGAGGGGGGGGCCTTATAGGCTACACCTTC. It codes for CATSRGGGLIGYTF. Looking up the rest from reference TRBV15 and TRBJ1-2 gives the full variable domain: DAMVIQNPRYQVTQFGKPVTLSCSQTLNHNVMYWYQQKSSQAPKLLFHYYDKDFNNEADTPDNFQSRRPNTSFCFLDIRSPGLGDTAMYLCATSRGGGLIGYTFGSGTRLTVV.

The rearrangement joins TRBV10-2 to TRBJ1-2; weak D call: TRBD1 (5 bases). Trimming took off 2 bases at V and 0 bases at J, with 22 bases between the two ends. Germline V gene data show CDR1 as WSHSY and CDR2 as SAAADI. This CDR3 spans 19 amino acids. The CDR3 bases are TGCGCCAGCAGTGAGGACAGCCTTCGTCAAAGGGGATCTAACTATGGCTACACCTTC. This codes for CASSEDSLRQRGSNYGYTF.

The chain combines TRBV2 with TRBJ2-1, with 10 bases identical to TRBD2. Germline V gene sequence: CDR1 SNHLY, CDR2 FYNNEI. J was trimmed by 7 bases and V by 4 bases; bases with no gene match: 7. The CDR3 has 15 residues. CDR3 amino acids: CASSVASGSQNEQFF. CDR3 coding DNA: TGTGCCAGCAGTGTTGCTAGCGGGAGTCAAAATGAGCAGTTCTTC.

This chain links TRBV12-5 with TRBJ1-2; TRBD1 is a possible D gene (6 bases). V dropped 3 bases and J dropped 4 bases, with 15 bases sitting between them. Germline values: CDR1 LGHNT, CDR2 FRNRAP. The CDR3 is 15 residues long. The CDR3 reads CASGLATGLPYGYTF. The CDR3 DNA follows: TGTGCTAGTGGTTTAGCGACAGGACTTCCCTATGGCTACACCTTC.

The chain combines TRBV7-7 with TRBJ2-3, with D possibly TRBD2 on 6 matching bases. The CDR3 extends over 15 amino acids. Trimming took 3 bases from V and 1 from J, leaving 11 bases between them. Germline V lookup: CDR1 SSHAT, CDR2 FNYEAQ (reference sequence). In DNA form, the CDR3 reads TGTGCCAGCAGCTTGTCCCCTAGCGGCACAGATACGCAGTATTTT. Translation: CASSLSPSGTDTQYF.

The chain uses TRBV4-3 and TRBJ2-2; D gene uncertain. V lost 2 bases, J lost 7 bases, and 8 bases lay in between. CDR3 size: 13 residues. CDR1 is LGHNA, CDR2 YSLEER, per germline. The CDR3 protein is CASSQNSLGELFF. The CDR3 region has the DNA TGCGCCAGCAGCCAAAACTCCCTCGGGGAGCTGTTTTTT.

V gene TRBV11-2 combines with J gene TRBJ1-5, with a weak D call TRBD1 (5 bases). Germline V gene sequence: CDR1 SGHAT, CDR2 FQNNGV. CDR3 length: 13 residues. Trimming pared 5 bases from V and 4 bases from J, leaving 9 bases between. CDR3 DNA sequence: TGTGCCAGCAGCATGGGGACGAATCAGCCCCAGCATTTT. Its protein is CASSMGTNQPQHF.

The rearrangement joins TRBV5-1 to TRBJ1-5; D may be TRBD1 (6 bases). The CDR3 covers 15 residues. The germline CDR1 and CDR2 sequences are SGHRS and YFSETQ. Trimming pared 4 bases from V and 2 bases from J, leaving 13 bases between. CDR3 in amino acids: CASSLRGGGNQPQHF. CDR3 sequence (DNA): TGCGCCAGCAGCCTCAGGGGAGGTGGCAATCAGCCCCAGCATTTT. The full variable domain, its missing parts supplied by reference TRBV5-1 and TRBJ1-5, is KAGVTQTPRYLIKTRGQQVTLSCSPISGHRSVSWYQQTPGQGLQFLFEYFSETQRNKGNFPGRFSGRQFSNSRSEMNVSTLELGDSALYLCASSLRGGGNQPQHFGDGTRLSIL.

The V and J genes are TRBV5-5 and TRBJ1-5; a weak D match, TRBD1 (6 bases). Germline CDR1 and CDR2: SGHKS and YYEKEE (reference sequence). V was cut by 3 bases and J by 3 bases, with 10 bases left in between. CDR3 length: 14 amino acids. The CDR3: CASSSTGDNQPQHF. The CDR3 DNA reads as TGTGCCAGCAGCTCGACAGGCGACAATCAGCCCCAGCATTTT.

The chain combines TRBV2 with TRBJ1-4, with D perhaps matching TRBD1 (5 bases). CDR1 and CDR2 (germline): SNHLY, FYNNEI. The V end was cut by 6 bases, the J end by 6 bases, with 17 bases between. The CDR3 has 15 residues. The CDR3 loop reads CASRGRTLRDEKLFF. CDR3 sequence (DNA): TGTGCCAGCAGGGGCAGGACTCTCAGGGATGAAAAACTGTTTTTT.

The chain is built from TRBV7-9 and TRBJ1-2, with 8 positions matching TRBD1. The J segment lost 1 base and the V segment lost 5 bases, leaving 6 bases of the junction unmatched. Germline CDR1 SEHNR, CDR2 FQNEAQ (reference sequence). The CDR3 totals 15 residues. The CDR3, as DNA: TGTGCCAGCAGCCCCCAGGGGGCAGTTAACTATGGCTACACCTTC. Its protein is CASSPQGAVNYGYTF.

This clone was observed once. The chain uses TRBV5-1 and TRBJ1-5, with TRBD1 matching 8 bases. The length of the CDR3 is 15 residues. With V trimmed by 0 bases and J by 6 bases, 5 bases remained unmatched. Looked up from germline, CDR1 is SGHRS and CDR2 is YFSETQ. This CDR3 reads CASSLDGDRIQPQHF. The CDR3 bases are TGCGCCAGCAGCTTGGACGGGGACAGGATTCAGCCCCAGCATTTT.